The 26 T cell receptor beta chains reported below all come from one sample, sequenced in a study of T-cell memory formation after mild COVID-19. TCRdb reprocessed the 5' RACE reads via MiXCR and lists one record per CDR3 protein. The table includes around 45,000 distinct CDR3 sequences, approximately 9.6% detected once. The sequencing input was PBMCs or a T cell subset sorted from them (not recorded which). The receptors were sampled from an adult woman who had mild COVID-19 (a few samples of this study predate the infection). Cell type and time point are not known.

V gene TRBV4-2 combines with J gene TRBJ2-3, with unresolved D. V was clipped by 0 bases and J by 4 bases, with 5 bases between them. The V gene's germline CDR1 is LGHNA and CDR2 YNFKEQ. This CDR3 is built from 13 residues. The CDR3 sequence: CASSQDPPDTQYF. CDR3 nucleotide sequence: TGTGCCAGCAGCCAAGATCCTCCAGATACGCAGTATTTT.

This clonotype was counted a few times. The V gene is TRBV24-1, the J gene TRBJ2-3; 9 nucleotides line up with TRBD2. CDR1 and CDR2 from the germline V gene are KGHDR and SFDVKD. J was trimmed by 0 bases and V by 3 bases; bases with no gene match: 6. The CDR3 sequence is 17 residues long. The CDR3 loop reads CATSDGGRASSTDTQYF. In DNA, the CDR3 is TGTGCCACCAGTGATGGCGGGAGGGCCTCGAGCACAGATACGCAGTATTTT.

The J gene is TRBJ2-7, the V gene TRBV7-3, with TRBD2 matching over 7 bases. Germline CDR1 reads SGHTA; CDR2 reads FQGTGA. J lost 7 bases, V lost 4 bases, and 7 bases had no gene match. The length of the CDR3 is 13 residues. The CDR3 DNA is TGTGCCAGCAGCTCCTCAGCGGGATTAGAGCAGTACTTC. Translated, it gives CASSSSAGLEQYF.

Comment on this clonotype: One end of the junction does not line up with germline, which may come from a read error. The chain employs TRBV20-1 and TRBJ1-6, with 7 bases aligning to TRBD1. This CDR3 has 15 amino acids. The germline gives CDR1 DFQATT, CDR2 SNEGSKA (reference sequence). The CDR3 sequence is CSAEDRSSYNSPLHF. CDR3 bases: TGCAGTGCTGAGGACAGGAGCTCCTATAATTCACCCCTACACTTT.

The chain joins TRBV6-5 to TRBJ2-7, with a possible D match to TRBD1 (5 bases). Trimming stripped 0 bases from V and 3 bases from J, with 15 bases between. The CDR3 is 16 residues long. Germline V gives CDR1 MNHEY, CDR2 SVGAGI. CDR3 DNA sequence: TGTGCCAGCAGTTACTCGGTCCCAGGGAAAGGCTACGAGCAGTACTTC. Its protein is CASSYSVPGKGYEQYF.

In regard to this clonotype: Its ends do not fully match the called genes, so a read error is possible. V gene TRBV3-1 combines with J gene TRBJ2-3; 8 nucleotides line up with TRBD1. The CDR3 is 14 amino acids. Germline lookup yields CDR1 LGHDT and CDR2 YNNKEL (reference sequence). Here the CDR3 DNA reads TGTGCCAGCAGCCAAGAAAGGGGGACAGGTACGCAGTATTTT. It codes for CASSQERGTGTQYF.

At least ten counts were recorded for this clonotype. CDR3 DNA sequence: TGTGCCAGCAGTTATGGGGGCTCTGAAGCTTTCTTT. It encodes CASSYGGSEAFF. This chain links TRBV6-2 or TRBV6-3 with TRBJ1-1; D may be TRBD1 (6 bases). The CDR3 runs to 12 residues. Germline V gene sequence: CDR1 MNHEY, CDR2 SVGEGT. Trimming took off 3 bases at V and 6 bases at J, with 8 bases between the two ends.

This clonotype was seen at least ten times. The chain is built from TRBV7-9 and TRBJ2-3; D remains ambiguous. Germline V gene lookup returns CDR1 SEHNR and CDR2 FQNEAQ (reference sequence). CDR3 length: 14 amino acids. The V end was cut by 4 bases, the J end by 0 bases, with 8 bases between. This chain's CDR3 is CASSYVSSTDTQYF. As DNA, the CDR3 is TGTGCCAGCAGCTATGTCTCTAGCACAGATACGCAGTATTTT.

The chain carries TRBV7-3 and TRBJ2-7; 7 bases agree with TRBD1. In germline, CDR1 is SGHTA, CDR2 FQGTGA. The CDR3 runs to 12 residues. Trimming cost V 3 bases and J 6 bases; bases outside gene matches: 2. Here the CDR3 DNA reads TGTGCCAGCAGCTTGACAGGGTCCGAGCAGTACTTC. The encoded protein is CASSLTGSEQYF.

This clonotype was detected a few times. The chain has TRBV7-7 and TRBJ2-2; D remains unclear. With 2 bases removed from V and 7 bases from J, the gap between germline ends came to 8 bases. Germline CDR1 reads SSHAT; CDR2 reads FNYEAQ (reference sequence). CDR3 length: 13 residues. Here the CDR3 reads CASSLSGDGELFF. CDR3 coding DNA: TGTGCCAGCAGCTTAAGTGGAGACGGGGAGCTGTTTTTT.

CDR3 DNA: TGCGCCAGCAGCTCACTAGCGGGAGGCACCGGGGAGCTGTTTTTT. Encoded protein: CASSSLAGGTGELFF. The rearrangement uses TRBV5-1 and TRBJ2-2; 12 nucleotides agree with TRBD2. V dropped 3 bases and J dropped 4; count of bases not matched to a gene: 1. The CDR3 totals 15 residues. Germline CDR1 and CDR2: SGHRS and YFSETQ.

This chain connects TRBV20-1 to TRBJ2-7; 9 positions agree with TRBD1. The CDR3 totals 14 residues. Germline CDR1 is DFQATT and CDR2 is SNEGSKA (reference sequence). V was pared by 1 base and J by 5 bases, with 6 bases of the junction left unmatched. The CDR3 region has the DNA TGCAGTGCTAGAGTGAGGACAGGGGTAAACGAGCAGTACTTC. Translating it yields CSARVRTGVNEQYF.

This clonotype was detected ten times or more. The chain has TRBV12-3 or TRBV12-4 and TRBJ2-7; TRBD2 matches at 8 bases. J gave up 4 bases and V 8 bases, and 10 bases lay outside the gene matches. There are 14 residues in the CDR3. As DNA, the CDR3 is TGTGCCAGCCGTGACGGGGGGGCCGGGTACGAGCAGTACTTC. This codes for CASRDGGAGYEQYF.

This chain links TRBV19 with TRBJ2-6; no definite D call. Germline CDR1 LNHDA, CDR2 SQIVND (reference sequence). This CDR3 contains 15 residues. With 6 bases removed from V and 0 bases from J, the gap between germline ends came to 9 bases. The CDR3 here is CASRKDHSGANVLTF. Written as DNA, the CDR3 is TGTGCCAGTAGGAAAGACCACTCTGGGGCCAACGTCCTGACTTTC. Together with reference TRBV19 and TRBJ2-6, the CDR3 gives the full variable domain: DGGITQSPKYLFRKEGQNVTLSCEQNLNHDAMYWYRQDPGQGLRLIYYSQIVNDFQKGDIAEGYSVSREKKESFPLTVTSAQKNPTAFYLCASRKDHSGANVLTFGAGSRLTVL.

This sequence joins TRBV7-2 and TRBJ2-7; a weak D match, TRBD2 (6 bases). The germline V gene has CDR1 SGHTA and CDR2 FQGNSA. The ends were cut back, 4 bases at V and 0 bases at J, with 16 bases in the middle. This CDR3 has 16 residues. The CDR3: CASSSQGLLDSYEQYF. The CDR3 nucleotides are TGTGCCAGCAGCTCCCAGGGACTTTTGGACTCCTACGAGCAGTACTTC.

V and J are TRBV4-2 and TRBJ1-2; TRBD1 is a possible D gene (6 bases). CDR3 size: 15 residues. V shed 0 bases and J shed 6 bases, with 14 bases lying between them. The V gene's germline CDR1 is LGHNA and CDR2 YNFKEQ. The CDR3 loop reads CASSQDSRGWDGYTF. The CDR3 DNA follows: TGTGCCAGCAGCCAAGATTCCAGGGGTTGGGATGGCTACACCTTC.

The chain couples TRBV28 to TRBJ2-5; a possible D gene is TRBD2 (6 bases). Trimming stripped 6 bases from V and 5 bases from J, with 10 bases between. The CDR3 spans 12 residues. CDR1 is MDHEN, CDR2 SYDVKM, per germline. Here the CDR3 reads CASRLGRETQYF. The CDR3 DNA reads TGTGCCAGCAGGTTAGGGAGGGAGACCCAGTACTTC.

This clonotype occurred a few times. The V gene is TRBV2, the J gene TRBJ2-5, with no clear D. Trimming removed 6 bases at V and 1 base at J, with 18 bases between. This CDR3 is built from 16 residues. CDR1 is SNHLY and CDR2 is FYNNEI in the germline V gene. Written as DNA, the CDR3 is TGTGCCAGCAGAATCGGACCTCAGGTTTCCCAAGAGACCCAGTACTTC. Its translation: CASRIGPQVSQETQYF.

This clonotype was seen a handful of times. The chain couples TRBV5-1 to TRBJ2-1, with D unresolved. The germline CDR1 and CDR2 sequences are SGHRS and YFSETQ. The V end was cut by 4 bases, the J end by 0 bases, with 20 bases between. The CDR3 is 18 amino acids. CDR3: CASSRLSLGSSSYNEQFF. DNA of the CDR3: TGCGCCAGCAGCCGTCTCTCTCTAGGGTCTAGCTCCTACAATGAGCAGTTCTTC.

The chain couples TRBV11-2 to TRBJ1-6; tentative D call: TRBD1 (5 bases). The CDR3 runs to 15 residues. The germline CDR1 and CDR2 sequences are SGHAT and FQNNGV. The V end lost 4 bases, the J end lost 11 bases, and 18 bases lay between the germline ends. The CDR3 DNA reads as TGTGCCAGCAGCTCTGGGGCCGGCCCGGGGGCACCCCTCCACTTT. It is translated as CASSSGAGPGAPLHF.

This clonotype turned up a few times. The chain has TRBV18 and TRBJ2-1, with D possibly TRBD1 on 6 matching bases. The CDR3 extends over 16 amino acids. From germline, CDR1 is KGHSH and CDR2 LQKENI. V lost 3 bases to trimming and J lost 5 bases, with 17 bases between them. The CDR3 here is CASSPPGTTGNNEQFF. CDR3 nucleotide sequence: TGTGCCAGCTCACCCCCCGGGACAACCGGCAACAATGAGCAGTTCTTC.

The chain links TRBV12-3 or TRBV12-4 to TRBJ2-7; D possibly uses TRBD1 or TRBD2 (5 bases each). Trimming removed 6 bases at V and 2 bases at J, with 14 bases between. The CDR3 sequence is 14 residues long. The chain's CDR3 is CASRLGTAAYEQYF. The CDR3 DNA reads as TGTGCCAGCAGACTGGGGACCGCCGCCTACGAGCAGTACTTC.

The rearrangement links TRBV25-1 to TRBJ2-4, with D possibly TRBD2 on 5 matching bases. V lost 6 bases, J lost 9 bases, and 12 bases lay in between. The CDR3 is 12 residues long. Germline V CDR1 and CDR2: MGHDK, SYGVNS. The CDR3 bases are TGTGCCAGCAGCCTCCTCGAGGGCATTCAGTACTTC. It encodes CASSLLEGIQYF. Based on the CDR3 plus reference TRBV25-1 and TRBJ2-4, the full variable domain is EADIYQTPRYLVIGTGKKITLECSQTMGHDKMYWYQQDPGMELHLIHYSYGVNSTEKGDLSSESTVSRIRTEHFPLTLESARPSHTSQYLCASSLLEGIQYFGAGTRLSVL.

This clonotype was counted many times. V gene TRBV7-9 combines with J gene TRBJ2-7, with 7 bases aligning to TRBD2. This CDR3 has 14 amino acids. The V and J ends lost 10 bases and 4 bases, in that order; junction bases with no gene match: 13. Germline CDR1 and CDR2: SEHNR and FQNEAQ (reference sequence). The CDR3 bases are TGTGCCACCGTCCGGCAGCGGGGAACTTACGAGCAGTACTTC. Amino acids: CATVRQRGTYEQYF.

The sample holds many counts of this clonotype. The chain employs TRBV24-1 and TRBJ2-1; TRBD2 is a possible D gene (7 bases). Trimming took off 3 bases at V and 4 bases at J, with 18 bases between the two ends. CDR3 length equals 17 residues. The germline V gene encodes CDR1 KGHDR and CDR2 SFDVKD. The CDR3 DNA reads as TGTGCCACCAGTGATACGCGAGGGCGGGGGCTATACAATGAGCAGTTCTTC. This translates into CATSDTRGRGLYNEQFF.

This clonotype has at least ten counts. The rearrangement joins TRBV7-9 to TRBJ2-1; weak D call: TRBD2 (5 bases). Per the germline V gene, CDR1 is SEHNR and CDR2 is FQNEAQ (reference sequence). Between the trimmed V and J ends, which lost 4 bases and 8 bases, there was a span of 15 bases. This CDR3 spans 14 amino acids. The CDR3 spells CASSSGKGSDEQFF. The CDR3 DNA follows: TGTGCCAGCAGCTCGGGAAAGGGATCAGATGAGCAGTTCTTC.